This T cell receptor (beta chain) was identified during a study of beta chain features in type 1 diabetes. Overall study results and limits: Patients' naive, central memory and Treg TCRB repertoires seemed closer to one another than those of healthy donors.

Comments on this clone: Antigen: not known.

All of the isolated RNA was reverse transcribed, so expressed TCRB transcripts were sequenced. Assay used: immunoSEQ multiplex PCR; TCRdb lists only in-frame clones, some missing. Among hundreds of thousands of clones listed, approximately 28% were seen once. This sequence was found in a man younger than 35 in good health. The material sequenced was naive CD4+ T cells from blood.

The CDR3: CACQGAFGNTIYF. The DNA for the CDR3 is TGTGCCTGTCAGGGGGCGTTTGGAAACACCATATATTTT. The chain links TRBV30 to TRBJ1-3, with 8 bases aligning to TRBD1. Germline CDR1 reads GTSNPN; CDR2 reads SVGIG (reference sequence). V was pared by 6 bases and J by 3 bases, with 4 bases of the junction left unmatched. This CDR3 comprises 13 residues.